This T cell receptor beta chain came from a study of blood T cell repertoires in COVID-19. Study-level background: Samples came from the United States, Italy and Spain, spanning acute and convalescent COVID-19.

The germline gives CDR1 SEHNR, CDR2 FQNEAQ (reference sequence). CDR3 length: 13 amino acids. V gave up 2 bases and J gave up 3 bases, with 7 bases separating them. Cohorts were assigned according to the clinical history that participants reported. The assay was immunoSEQ multiplex PCR, and TCRdb's table has in-frame clones only and misses some. The sample consists of around 190,000 clones, about 82% of them appearing once. V is TRBV7-9 and J is TRBJ1-1; D gene uncertain. This TCR was sampled from a man aged 40-55 years with acute COVID-19. Source material: PBMCs or T cells enriched from blood (not recorded which). CDR3 DNA sequence: TGTGCCAGCAGCTTACTGGCAGACACTGAAGCTTTCTTT. It specifies CASSLLADTEAFF.